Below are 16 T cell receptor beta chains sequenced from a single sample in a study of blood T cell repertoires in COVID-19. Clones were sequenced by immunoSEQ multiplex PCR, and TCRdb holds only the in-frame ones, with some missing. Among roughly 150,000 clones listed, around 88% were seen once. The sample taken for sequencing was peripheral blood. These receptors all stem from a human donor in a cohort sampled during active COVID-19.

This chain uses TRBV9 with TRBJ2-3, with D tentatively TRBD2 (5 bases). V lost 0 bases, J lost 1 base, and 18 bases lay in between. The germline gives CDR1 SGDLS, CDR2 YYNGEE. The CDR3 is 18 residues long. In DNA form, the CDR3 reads TGTGCCAGCAGCGTAGGGGCGTCGGGAACTAGGCGCACAGATACGCAGTATTTT. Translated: CASSVGASGTRRTDTQYF.

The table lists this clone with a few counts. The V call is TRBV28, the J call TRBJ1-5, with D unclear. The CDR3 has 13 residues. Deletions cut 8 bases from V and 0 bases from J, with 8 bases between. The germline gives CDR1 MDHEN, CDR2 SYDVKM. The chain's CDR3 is CASVENSNQPQHF. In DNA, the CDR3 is TGTGCCAGCGTCGAGAATAGCAATCAGCCCCAGCATTTT.

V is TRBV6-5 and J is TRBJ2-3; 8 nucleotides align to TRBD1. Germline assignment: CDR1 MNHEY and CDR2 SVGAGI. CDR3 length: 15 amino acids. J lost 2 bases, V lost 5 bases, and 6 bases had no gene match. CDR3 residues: CASSPGQGFTDTQYF. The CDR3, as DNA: TGTGCCAGCAGTCCCGGACAGGGTTTCACAGATACGCAGTATTTT.

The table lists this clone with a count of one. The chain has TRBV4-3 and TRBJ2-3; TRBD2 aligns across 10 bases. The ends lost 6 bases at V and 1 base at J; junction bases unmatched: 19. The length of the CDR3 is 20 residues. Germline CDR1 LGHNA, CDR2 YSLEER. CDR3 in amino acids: CASSLRRASGGLPGTDTQYF. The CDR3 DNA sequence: TGCGCCAGCAGTCTTCGACGGGCTAGCGGGGGCCTCCCGGGCACAGATACGCAGTATTTT.

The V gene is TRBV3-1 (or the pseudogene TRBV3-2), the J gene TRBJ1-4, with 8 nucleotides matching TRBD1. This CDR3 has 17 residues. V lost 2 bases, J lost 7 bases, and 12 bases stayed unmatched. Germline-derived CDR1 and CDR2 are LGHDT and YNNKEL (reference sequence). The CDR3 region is CASSQPTTGGGSEKLFF. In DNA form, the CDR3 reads TGTGCCAGCAGCCAACCTACCACAGGGGGAGGATCTGAAAAACTGTTTTTT.

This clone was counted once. The CDR3 loop is CASSLGGLAGGPSRETQYF. CDR3 DNA: TGTGCCAGCAGCTTAGGTGGGCTAGCGGGAGGGCCCTCGAGGGAGACCCAGTACTTC. The chain is built from TRBV11-3 and TRBJ2-5; TRBD2 matches 12 bases. CDR3 length: 19 amino acids. V dropped 1 base and J dropped 5; count of bases not matched to a gene: 14. Germline V gives CDR1 SGHNT, CDR2 YENEEA.

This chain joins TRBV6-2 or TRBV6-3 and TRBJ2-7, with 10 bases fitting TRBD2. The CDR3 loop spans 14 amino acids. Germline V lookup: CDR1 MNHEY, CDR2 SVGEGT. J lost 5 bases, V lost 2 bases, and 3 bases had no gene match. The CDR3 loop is CASSYPGTSDEQYF. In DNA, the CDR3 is TGTGCCAGCAGTTACCCTGGGACTAGCGACGAGCAGTACTTC.

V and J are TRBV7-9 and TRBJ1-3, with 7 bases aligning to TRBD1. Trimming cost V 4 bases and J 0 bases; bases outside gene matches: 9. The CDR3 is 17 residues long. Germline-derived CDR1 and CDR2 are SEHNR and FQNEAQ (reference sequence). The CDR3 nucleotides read TGTGCCAGCAGCTCAAAGCGGACAGGCGACTCTGGAAACACCATATATTTT. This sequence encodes CASSSKRTGDSGNTIYF.

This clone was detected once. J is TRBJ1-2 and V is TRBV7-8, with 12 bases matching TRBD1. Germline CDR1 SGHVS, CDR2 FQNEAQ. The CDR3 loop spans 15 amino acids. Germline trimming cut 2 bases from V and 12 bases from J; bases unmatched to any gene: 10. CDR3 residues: CASSLWSGTGGADTF. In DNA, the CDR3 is TGTGCCAGCAGCTTATGGTCCGGGACAGGGGGCGCTGACACCTTC.

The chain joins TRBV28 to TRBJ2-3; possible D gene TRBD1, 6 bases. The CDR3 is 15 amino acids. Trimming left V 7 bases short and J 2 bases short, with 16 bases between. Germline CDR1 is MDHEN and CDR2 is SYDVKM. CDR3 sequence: CASTKLGQHTDTQYF. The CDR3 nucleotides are TGTGCCAGCACAAAGCTCGGACAGCACACAGATACGCAGTATTTT.

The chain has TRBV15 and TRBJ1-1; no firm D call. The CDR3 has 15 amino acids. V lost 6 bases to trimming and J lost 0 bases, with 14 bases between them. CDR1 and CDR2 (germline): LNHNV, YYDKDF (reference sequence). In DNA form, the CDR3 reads TGTGCCACCAGAGATGGGCCAGGCATGAACACTGAAGCTTTCTTT. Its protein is CATRDGPGMNTEAFF. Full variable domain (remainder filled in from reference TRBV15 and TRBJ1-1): DAMVIQNPRYQVTQFGKPVTLSCSQTLNHNVMYWYQQKSSQAPKLLFHYYDKDFNNEADTPDNFQSRRPNTSFCFLDIRSPGLGDTAMYLCATRDGPGMNTEAFFGQGTRLTVV.

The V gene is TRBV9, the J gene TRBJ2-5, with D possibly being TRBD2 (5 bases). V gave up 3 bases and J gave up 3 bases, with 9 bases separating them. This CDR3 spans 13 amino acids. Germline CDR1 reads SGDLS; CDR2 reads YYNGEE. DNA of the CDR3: TGTGCCAGCAGCGCGCGGGCCAAAGAGACCCAGTACTTC. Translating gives CASSARAKETQYF.

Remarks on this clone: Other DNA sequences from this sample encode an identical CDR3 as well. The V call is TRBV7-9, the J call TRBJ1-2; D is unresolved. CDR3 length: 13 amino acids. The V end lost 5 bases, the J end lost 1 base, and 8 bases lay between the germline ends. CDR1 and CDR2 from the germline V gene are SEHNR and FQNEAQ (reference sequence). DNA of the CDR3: TGTGCCAGCAGCCAGGAGGTTAACTATGGCTACACCTTC. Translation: CASSQEVNYGYTF.

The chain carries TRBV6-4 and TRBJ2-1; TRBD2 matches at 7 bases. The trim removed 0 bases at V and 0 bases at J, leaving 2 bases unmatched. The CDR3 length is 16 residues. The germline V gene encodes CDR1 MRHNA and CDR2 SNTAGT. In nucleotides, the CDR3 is TGTGCCAGCAGTGACTCGGGCGGGGGCTCCTACAATGAGCAGTTCTTC. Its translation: CASSDSGGGSYNEQFF.

CDR3 amino acids: CASSESETSGARSYNEQFF. The DNA for the CDR3 is TGCGCCAGCAGTGAGTCGGAGACTAGCGGGGCCCGCTCCTACAATGAGCAGTTCTTC. The V call is TRBV10-2, the J call TRBJ2-1, with 11 nucleotides matching TRBD2. CDR1 is WSHSY and CDR2 is SAAADI in the germline V gene. This CDR3 has 19 amino acids. V gave up 0 bases and J gave up 0 bases; unmatched junction bases: 7.

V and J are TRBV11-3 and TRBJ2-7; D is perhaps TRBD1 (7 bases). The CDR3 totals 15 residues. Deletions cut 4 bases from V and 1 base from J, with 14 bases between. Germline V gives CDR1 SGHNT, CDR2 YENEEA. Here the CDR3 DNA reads TGTGCCAGCAGCTCTTTTCAGGGGGGTTCCTACGAGCAGTACTTC. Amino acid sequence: CASSSFQGGSYEQYF.